The clone carrying this T cell receptor beta chain was found many times. The antigen remains unidentified. These data originate in a study of T cells in Graves' hyperthyroidism and ophthalmopathy. Amplification of TCR beta CDR3 regions used RNA as the template. The HTBI primer set drove a first-round RT-PCR of the TCR CDR3. One entry per CDR3 protein results from TCRdb running MiXCR on the multiplex PCR reads. In the table there are around 700,000 distinct CDR3 sequences, about 19% of which are singletons. General study points: Ophthalmopathy was model-predicted a median 6.5 months pre-onset.

Trimming at V came to 4 bases and at J to 1 base, leaving 4 bases not matched to a gene. Germline V CDR1 and CDR2: SGDLS, YYNGEE. The CDR3 runs to 15 residues. Source material: blood. The clonotype was recovered from a woman in her 50s with Graves' hyperthyroidism that later progressed to Graves' ophthalmopathy. J is TRBJ1-1 and V is TRBV9; 10 nucleotides align to TRBD1. CDR3 DNA: TGTGCCAGCAGCTACAGGGACAGGGGGAACACTGAAGCTTTCTTT. This translates into CASSYRDRGNTEAFF.